The sequence of this TCR beta chain was determined in a study of shared clonotypes between healthy human individuals. The data were produced by immunoSEQ multiplex PCR, yet TCRdb's version contains in-frame clones alone and is incomplete. The sample holds about 2,500,000 clones, approximately 94% seen once. Germline V gene sequence: CDR1 SGHTA, CDR2 FQGTGA. The CDR3 has 14 residues. V gave up 5 bases and J gave up 3 bases; unmatched junction bases: 5. In the CD4+ fraction, cells were divided into CD45RA+ naive and CD45RA-negative memory subsets. Sequencing was carried out using naive CD4+ T cells sorted from blood. The sample's subset: CD45RA+ positively selected. The receptor's source is a young man in good health. The chain carries TRBV7-3 and TRBJ2-5; 8 nucleotides match TRBD2. CDR3 residues: CASSRRGGEETQYF. The DNA for the CDR3 is TGTGCCAGCAGCCGCCGGGGGGGAGAAGAGACCCAGTACTTC.